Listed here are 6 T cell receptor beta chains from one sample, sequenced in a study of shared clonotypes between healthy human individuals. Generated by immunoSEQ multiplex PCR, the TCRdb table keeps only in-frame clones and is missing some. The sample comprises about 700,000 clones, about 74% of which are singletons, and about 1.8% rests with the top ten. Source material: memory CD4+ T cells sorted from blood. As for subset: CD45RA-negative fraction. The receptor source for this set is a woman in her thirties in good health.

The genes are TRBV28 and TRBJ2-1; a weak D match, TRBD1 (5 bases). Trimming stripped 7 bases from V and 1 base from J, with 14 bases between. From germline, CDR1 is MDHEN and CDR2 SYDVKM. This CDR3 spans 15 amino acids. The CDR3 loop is CASNLGARSYNEQFF. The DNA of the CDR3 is TGTGCCAGCAACCTTGGGGCTAGGTCCTACAATGAGCAGTTCTTC.

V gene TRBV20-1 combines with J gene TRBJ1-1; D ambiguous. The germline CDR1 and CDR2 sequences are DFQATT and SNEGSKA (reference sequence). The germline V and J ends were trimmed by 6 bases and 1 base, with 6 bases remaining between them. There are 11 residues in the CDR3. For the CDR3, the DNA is TGCAGTGCCCCACCGAACACTGAAGCTTTCTTT. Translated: CSAPPNTEAFF.

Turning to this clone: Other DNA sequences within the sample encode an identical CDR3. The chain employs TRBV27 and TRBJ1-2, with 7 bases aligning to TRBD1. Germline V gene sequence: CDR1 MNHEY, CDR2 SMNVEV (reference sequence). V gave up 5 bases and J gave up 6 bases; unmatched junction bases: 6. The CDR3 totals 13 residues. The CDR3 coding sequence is TGTGCCAGCAGTCTTCGACAGGGCCATGGCTACACCTTC. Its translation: CASSLRQGHGYTF.

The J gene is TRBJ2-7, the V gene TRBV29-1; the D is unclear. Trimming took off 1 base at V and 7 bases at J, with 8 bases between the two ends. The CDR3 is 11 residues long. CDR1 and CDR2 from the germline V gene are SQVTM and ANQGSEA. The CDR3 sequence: CSVEVLGEQYF. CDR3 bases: TGCAGCGTTGAAGTCCTGGGTGAGCAGTACTTC.

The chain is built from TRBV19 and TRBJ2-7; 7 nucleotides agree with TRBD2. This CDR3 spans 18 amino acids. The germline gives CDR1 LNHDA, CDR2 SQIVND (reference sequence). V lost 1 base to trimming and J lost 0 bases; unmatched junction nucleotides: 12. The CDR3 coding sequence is TGTGCCAGTAGTATAGGGCCCAATACGGGAGGCCGCTCCTACGAGCAGTACTTC. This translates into CASSIGPNTGGRSYEQYF.

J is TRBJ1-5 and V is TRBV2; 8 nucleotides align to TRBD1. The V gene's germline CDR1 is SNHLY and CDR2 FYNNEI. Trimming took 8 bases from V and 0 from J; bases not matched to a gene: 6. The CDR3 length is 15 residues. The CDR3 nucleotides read TGTGCCAGCTCGGGACAGGTTAATAGCAATCAGCCCCAGCATTTT. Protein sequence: CASSGQVNSNQPQHF.